A single sample gave rise to the 3 T cell receptor beta chains below, sequenced in a study of blood T cell repertoires in COVID-19. Only in-frame clones appear in the TCRdb table, and some are missing; sequencing was by immunoSEQ multiplex PCR. In the table there are 250,000 to 300,000 clones, more than 85% of which are singletons. Sequenced sample: peripheral blood. The receptor set was obtained from a man younger than 35 with active or convalescent COVID-19.

The J gene is TRBJ1-1, the V gene TRBV5-6; D not resolved. Trimming removed 5 bases from V and 7 bases from J, with 15 bases in between. Germline assignment: CDR1 SGHDT and CDR2 YYEEEE. The CDR3 covers 13 residues. CDR3 residues: CASRRTLVDEAFF. The CDR3 nucleotides are TGTGCCAGCAGACGGACTCTGGTGGATGAAGCTTTCTTT.

This clone was seen just once. The chain is built from TRBV19 and TRBJ2-1; 15 bases line up with TRBD2. Germline-derived CDR1 and CDR2 are LNHDA and SQIVND (reference sequence). The CDR3 loop spans 15 amino acids. J was trimmed by 9 bases and V by 3 bases; bases with no gene match: 3. CDR3 DNA: TGTGCCAGTAGTATCCCGGGACTAGCGGGAGGTGAGCAGTTCTTC. Protein product: CASSIPGLAGGEQFF.

The chain couples TRBV5-1 to TRBJ1-2, with no clear D. Per the germline V gene, CDR1 is SGHRS and CDR2 is YFSETQ. Trimming removed 4 bases at V and 2 bases at J, with 12 bases between. The CDR3 runs to 14 residues. CDR3 nucleotides: TGCGCCAGCAGCAGCGGGAGAAGAAACTATGGCTACACCTTC. Amino acids: CASSSGRRNYGYTF.